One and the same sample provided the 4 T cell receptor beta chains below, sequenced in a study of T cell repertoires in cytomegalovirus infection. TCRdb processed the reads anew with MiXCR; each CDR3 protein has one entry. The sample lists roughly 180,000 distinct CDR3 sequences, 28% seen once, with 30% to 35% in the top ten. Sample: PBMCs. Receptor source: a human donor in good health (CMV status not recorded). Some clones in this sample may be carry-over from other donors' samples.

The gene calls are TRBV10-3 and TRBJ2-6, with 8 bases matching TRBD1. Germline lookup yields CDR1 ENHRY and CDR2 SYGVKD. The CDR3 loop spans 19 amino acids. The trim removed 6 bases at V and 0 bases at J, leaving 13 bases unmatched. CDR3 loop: CAISSTRTGRSSGANVLTF. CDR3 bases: TGTGCCATCAGCTCAACCCGGACAGGGAGGAGCTCTGGGGCCAACGTCCTGACTTTC.

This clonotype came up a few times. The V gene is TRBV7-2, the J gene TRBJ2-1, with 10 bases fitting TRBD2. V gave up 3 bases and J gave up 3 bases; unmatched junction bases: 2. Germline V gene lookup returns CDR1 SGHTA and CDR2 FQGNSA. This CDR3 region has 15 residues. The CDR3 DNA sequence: TGTGCCAGCAGCTTTAAGCGGGGGGGCTACAATGAGCAGTTCTTC. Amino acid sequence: CASSFKRGGYNEQFF.

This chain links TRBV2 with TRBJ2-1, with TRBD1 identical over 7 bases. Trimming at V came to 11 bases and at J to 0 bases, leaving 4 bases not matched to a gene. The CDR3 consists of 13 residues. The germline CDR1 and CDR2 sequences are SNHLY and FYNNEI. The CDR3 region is CAWTGSSYNEQFF. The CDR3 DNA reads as TGTGCCTGGACAGGTAGCTCCTACAATGAGCAGTTCTTC.

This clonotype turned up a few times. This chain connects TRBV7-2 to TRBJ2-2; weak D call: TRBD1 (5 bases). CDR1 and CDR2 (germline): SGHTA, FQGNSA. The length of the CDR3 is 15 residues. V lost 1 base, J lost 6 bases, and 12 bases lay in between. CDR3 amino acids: CASSLVQGEAGELFF. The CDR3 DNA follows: TGTGCCAGCAGCTTAGTCCAGGGCGAAGCCGGGGAGCTGTTTTTT.